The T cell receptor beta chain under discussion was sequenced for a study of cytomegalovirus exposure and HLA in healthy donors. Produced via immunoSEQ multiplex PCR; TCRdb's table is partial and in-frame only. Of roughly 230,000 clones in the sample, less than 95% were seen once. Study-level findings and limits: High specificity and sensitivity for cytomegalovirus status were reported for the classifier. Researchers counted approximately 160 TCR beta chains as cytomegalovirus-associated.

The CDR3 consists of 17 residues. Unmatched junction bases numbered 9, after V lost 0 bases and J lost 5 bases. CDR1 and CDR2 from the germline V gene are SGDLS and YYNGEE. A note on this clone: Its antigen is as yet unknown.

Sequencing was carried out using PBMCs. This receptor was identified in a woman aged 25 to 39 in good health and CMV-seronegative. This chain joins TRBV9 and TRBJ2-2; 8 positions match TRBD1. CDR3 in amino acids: CASSVGRGTGGTGELFF. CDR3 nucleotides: TGTGCCAGCAGCGTAGGAAGGGGGACAGGCGGGACCGGGGAGCTGTTTTTT.